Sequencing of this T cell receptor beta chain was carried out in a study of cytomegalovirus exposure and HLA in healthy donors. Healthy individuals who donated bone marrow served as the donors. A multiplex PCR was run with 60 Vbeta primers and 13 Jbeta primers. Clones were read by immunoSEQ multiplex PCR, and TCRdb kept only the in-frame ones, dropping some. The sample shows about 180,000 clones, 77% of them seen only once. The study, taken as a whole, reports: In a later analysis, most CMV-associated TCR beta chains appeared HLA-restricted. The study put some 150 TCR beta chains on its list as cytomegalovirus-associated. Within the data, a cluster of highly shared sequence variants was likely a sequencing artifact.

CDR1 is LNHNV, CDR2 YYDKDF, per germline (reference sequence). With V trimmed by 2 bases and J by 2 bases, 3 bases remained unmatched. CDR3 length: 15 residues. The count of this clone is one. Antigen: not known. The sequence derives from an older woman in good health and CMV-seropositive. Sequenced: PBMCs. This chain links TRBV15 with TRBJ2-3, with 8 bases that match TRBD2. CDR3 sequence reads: CATSRLAGLTDTQYF. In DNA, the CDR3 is TGTGCCACCAGCAGATTAGCGGGGCTCACAGATACGCAGTATTTT.